This entry is about one TCR beta chain. Its target is not known. Cells defined as naive were viable CD3+CD4+ or CD3+CD8+ and CCR7+CD45RA+CD45RO-CD95-CD27+CD28+. The source of the sample is a study of T cells after posttransplantation cyclophosphamide. The V gene lost 5 bases and the J gene lost 4 bases, with 7 bases spanning the gap. There are 12 residues in the CDR3. The germline V gene encodes CDR1 MDHEN and CDR2 SYDVKM. The protocol was immunoSEQ multiplex PCR, while the TCRdb copy is restricted to in-frame clones and leaves out a portion. This table holds tens of thousands of clones, 95% to 98% found once. Study conclusions and caveats: TRB clonality was highly associated with recipient CMV seropositivity and reactivation. Later post-transplant blood repertoires were often dominated by donor CD8+ memory clones.

The specimen sequenced was naive CD4+ T cells sorted from PBMCs. V is TRBV28 and J is TRBJ2-3; D call uncertain. The TCR originated in a man between 35 and 55 years old in good health, CMV-negative, and a related stem cell transplant donor. The CDR3 is CASSPGSDTQYF. The CDR3 nucleotides are TGTGCCAGCAGTCCCGGGTCAGATACGCAGTATTTT.